This T cell receptor beta chain originates from a study of cytomegalovirus exposure and HLA in healthy donors (dated by TCRdb to 2016 to 2017). For the study in its entirety: An earlier analysis of fewer than 750 of the donors reported 250 to 300 Gb of sequence data and 117 million unique TCR beta sequences obtained from about 180 million T cells. The study combined high-throughput TCR immunosequencing, statistical association of individual TCRs with disease status, and machine learning to predict cytomegalovirus infection status. All discovery cohort repertoires had been generated using a single sequencing platform. An earlier analysis of 587 of the donors used high-throughput TCR beta sequencing to judge whether each TCR beta V gene segment behaved as functional or pseudogenic. A later analysis re-analyzed previously published TCR beta repertoires from roughly 690 donors and added high-resolution HLA genotyping to study TCR occurrence patterns. Roughly 300 gigabases of sequencing data and around 80 million unique TCR sequences made up an early release that covered fewer than 650 HLA-typed donors. A separate validation cohort of about 110 different subjects was used in addition to the approximately 640-subject first cohort. The T cell repertoires of several hundred subjects were profiled by immunosequencing and related to cytomegalovirus serostatus. The number of typed donors differed by locus: roughly 620-630 for A, B, C, DRB1 and DQB1; some 500 for DQA1; approximately 600 for DPA1; and around 490 for DPB1. Genome-wide SNP genotypes for about three fifths of the roughly 700 donors were used in a later genetic analysis, which treated that subset as a discovery cohort. Of the 350 to 400 genotyped donors, about 80% fell in the genetic ancestry cluster associated with self-reported Caucasian donors. Both class I and class II loci were covered by HLA typing, at four-digit resolution. Across under 500 genotyped donors of the cohort, an average of about 220,000 unique TCR beta nucleotide sequences per donor were sequenced, and 15% to 20% of those sequences were non-productive. Donor age, sex, ethnicity and CMV serostatus were collected together with the repertoire data. The later analysis used no new phenotypic data to find candidate immune exposures, relying instead on TCR beta sequences and their occurrence across donors. The study aimed to test whether signatures of past pathogen exposure could be identified by cataloging public T cell receptors. Five DR-DQ haplotypes were handled as single units for association and clustering, since linkage in the cohort was strong. The paper as a whole reports these results and caveats: Several of the top co-occurrence clusters appeared to be linked to parvovirus B19, influenza, CMV and Epstein-Barr virus, according to a later analysis. Three of the identified cytomegalovirus-associated TCR beta chains were confirmed in vitro to be specific for cytomegalovirus antigens. The 87-base-pair reads could not distinguish some IMGT-functional V segments, including TRBV6-2 and TRBV6-3, so those segments were excluded. Most CMV-associated TCR beta chains appeared to be HLA-restricted in a later analysis, and the HLA associations seemed to be driven largely by CMV exposure. According to the authors, the approach could potentially be generalized to other disease states and immunological phenotypes. In a later analysis, TCR association rates were found to vary across HLA loci, with the most associated TCRs seen for DRB1 alleles and the fewest for HLA-C alleles. Broadly in line with IMGT annotations, most TCR beta V segments showed up in productive rearrangements about 90% or about 30% of the time in an earlier analysis of 587 of the donors. In the study, some 180 TCR beta chains were listed as associated with cytomegalovirus. In this cohort, only TCR beta chains were sequenced, and detectable features were limited by the absence of alpha or paired-chain data. The only immune exposure information available for the cohort was CMV serostatus. Specific HLA alleles were associated with 18,000 or so TCR beta sequences at a false discovery rate of 0.05 in a later analysis. HLA typing was unavailable for some donors at each locus, so association tests used only the typed subset. Because counts were too low, about 15 rarely observed V segments, including chromosome 9 orphons, were left out of the earlier analysis of a few hundred of the donors. When HLA alleles, especially DR and DQ, strongly co-occurred, attributing TCR associations to individual alleles was difficult. Linkage disequilibrium might explain the correlated functional status among segregating V segments, but an unknown experimental factor could not be excluded. Most TCR sequences were seen in very few donors, while some public TCRs were found in many individuals. Compared with the roughly 670-donor mean, donors in an Asian-associated ancestry cluster had fewer N-insertions in productive TCRs, according to a later genetic analysis. V-gene and J-gene trimming of TCR beta chains was associated with a missense DCLRE1C variant in a later genetic analysis, and the association was replicated in an independent cohort. A further reported finding was that TCR beta sequences accurately predicted the HLA-A and HLA-B alleles for most subjects in the first cohort. Sequencing depth was assumed to be roughly uniform across donors in the presence/absence analyses, though that assumption may not hold. A cluster of highly shared sequence variants was judged likely to be a technical artifact of the sequencing pipeline. The classifier was reported to diagnose cytomegalovirus status with high specificity and sensitivity in both the original and validation cohorts. Compared with equally common non-associated chains, HLA-associated TCR beta chains in a later analysis were more clonally expanded and had lower generation probabilities.

In total, roughly 670 healthy bone marrow donors made up the cohort. At the time of sampling, all cohort members were nominally healthy, though unrecorded immune exposures were likely present. The donor tested CMV seropositive and was one of the 289 seropositive cohort members. Each donor provided a peripheral blood sample, and peripheral blood mononuclear cells were used for TCR beta sequencing. The Qiagen DNeasy Blood Extraction Kit was used to extract genomic DNA from the blood cell samples. The library was obtained by the immunoSEQ multiplex PCR assay. For the multiplex PCR, a mixture combining 60 forward primers for TCR Vbeta segments and 13 reverse primers for TCR Jbeta segments was used. A multiplex PCR assay on genomic DNA amplified the CDR3 region of rearranged TCR beta genes. The amplified TCR beta libraries were sequenced on the Illumina HiSeq System as 87-base-pair reads. The published analysis was carried out like this. A later analysis counted approximately 84 million unique TCR beta chains across the 666 repertoires, and some 11 million of these chains were shared by at least two donors. To remove PCR and sequencing errors, raw reads were error-corrected and collapsed into unique sequences using a nearest-neighbor algorithm that merged closely related sequences. Alignment of CDR3 sequences to IMGT reference sequences was used to assign V, D and J gene segments. For a sequence to be retained, a match of at least six nucleotides was required to both a V gene segment and a J gene segment. Rearrangements were called productive when the CDR3 lacked stop codons and stayed in frame with V and J; all others were non-productive. Following IMGT convention, CDR3 was defined as the stretch from the second conserved V-encoded cysteine to the conserved J-encoded phenylalanine. In an earlier analysis of roughly 610 of the donors, sequences lacking an unambiguous match to a single V gene segment were excluded. In an earlier analysis of a few hundred of the donors, V segments were called functional above 56.7% productive rearrangements and were called segregating when the between-donor standard deviation exceeded 5%. To diagnose cytomegalovirus status from the catalog of TCR beta chain sequences, a statistical classification framework was built. In a later analysis, TCR nucleotide sequences were compared against IMGT/GENE-DB human TR gene sequences so that V and J genes could be assigned. The TCRdist pipeline was used in a later analysis to assign CDR3 sequences and most-parsimonious VDJ recombination scenarios. In a later analysis, each TCR beta chain was defined by its CDR3 amino acid sequence together with its V-gene family, and reads without a unique V-gene family were excluded. In a later analysis, fewer than 650 highly shared, low-generation-probability nucleotide sequences were removed to address suspected cross-contamination and a sequencing artifact. In a later analysis, a clonal expansion index for each public chain was calculated from normalized within-repertoire ranks of inferred template counts. In a later analysis, generation probabilities were computed using a VDJ recombination model fitted to out-of-frame rearrangements, and the results were checked against IGoR. Hypergeometric tests were used in a later analysis to score TCR-TCR, TCR-HLA and TCR-CMV co-occurrence, with a repertoire-size bias correction applied to the TCR pairs. False discovery rates were estimated in a later analysis by permuting HLA or CMV assignments 20 times. In a later analysis, co-occurring TCRs were grouped using DBSCAN, with TCRdist sequence similarity added in when clustering inside HLA-allele-positive subsets. Repertoires with fewer than 30,000 or more than 120,000 public chains were left out of co-occurrence clustering, as were four to six repertoires with anomalous nucleotide sharing. Not all clones reach the TCRdb copy of this immuneACCESS table, which keeps in-frame sequences only. Checked studies attribute under half of the gap to unresolved V genes and leave the rest unexplained. That table furnishes V, J and clone size, whereas the DNA furnished D and trimming. The sample table shows about 90,000 clones, and approximately 68% are seen once. 20% to 25% of the sample lies in the top ten.

As for this clone: The specificity of this receptor is unknown. Qualities for individual bases were not recorded, and no much larger clone is one base off.

Including cysteine and phenylalanine, the CDR3 has 15 amino acids. Here the CDR3 DNA is all that survives: 45 bases in frame from base 1. The germline V gene sets CDR1 to MNHEY and CDR2 to SVGAGI. V lost 8 bases and J lost 5 bases; the stretch between them is 21 bases long. Here the chain combines TRBV6-5 and TRBJ1-1; the D gene is possibly TRBD1, with 6 bases matching. This receptor was identified in a woman between 45 and 60 years old in good health and CMV-seropositive. Material: PBMCs. The bases are TGTGCCAGCCTCCCGGCGGGGGGCGTGTGGACTGAAGCTTTCTTT. Its amino acids are CASLPAGGVWTEAFF.